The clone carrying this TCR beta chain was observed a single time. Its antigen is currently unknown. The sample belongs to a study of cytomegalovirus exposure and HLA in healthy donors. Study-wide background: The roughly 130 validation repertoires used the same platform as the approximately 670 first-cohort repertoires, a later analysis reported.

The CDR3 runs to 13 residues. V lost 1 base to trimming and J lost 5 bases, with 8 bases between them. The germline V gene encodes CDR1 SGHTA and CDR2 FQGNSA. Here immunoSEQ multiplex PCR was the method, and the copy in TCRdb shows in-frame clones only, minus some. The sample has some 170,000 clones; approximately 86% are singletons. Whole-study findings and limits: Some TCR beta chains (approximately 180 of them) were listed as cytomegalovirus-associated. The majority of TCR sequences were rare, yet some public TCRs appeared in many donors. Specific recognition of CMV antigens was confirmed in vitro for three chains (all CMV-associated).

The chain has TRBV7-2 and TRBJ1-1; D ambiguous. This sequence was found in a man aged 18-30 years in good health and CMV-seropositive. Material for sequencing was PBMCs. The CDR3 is CASSLGLATEAFF. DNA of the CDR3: TGTGCCAGCAGCTTAGGTCTGGCTACTGAAGCTTTCTTT.